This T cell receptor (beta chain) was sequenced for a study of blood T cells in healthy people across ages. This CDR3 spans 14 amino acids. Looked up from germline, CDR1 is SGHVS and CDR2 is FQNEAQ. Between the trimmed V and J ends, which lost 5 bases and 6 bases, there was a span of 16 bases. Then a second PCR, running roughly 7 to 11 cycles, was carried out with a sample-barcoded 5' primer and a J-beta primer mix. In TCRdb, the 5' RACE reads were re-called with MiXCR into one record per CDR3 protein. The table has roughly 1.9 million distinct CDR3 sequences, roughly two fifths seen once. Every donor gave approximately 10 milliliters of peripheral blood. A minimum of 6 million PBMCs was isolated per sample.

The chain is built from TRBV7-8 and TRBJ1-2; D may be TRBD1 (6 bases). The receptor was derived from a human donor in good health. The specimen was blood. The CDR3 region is CASSRGRGDNGYTF. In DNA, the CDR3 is TGTGCCAGCAGCCGGGGGCGCGGAGACAATGGCTACACCTTC.